What follows are 5 T cell receptor beta chains derived from one specimen sequenced in a study of PD-1 blockade in classical Hodgkin lymphoma. Clones were sequenced by immunoSEQ multiplex PCR, and TCRdb holds only the in-frame ones, with some missing. The sample records over 50,000 clones, approximately 70% being singletons. There was relapse after autologous stem cell transplantation in every patient, and there was variation in brentuximab vedotin exposure. Sequenced here: peripheral blood mononuclear cells (PBMCs), sampled before the second cycle of nivolumab. The receptors shown here come from a human donor with classical Hodgkin lymphoma.

V usage is TRBV6-5 and J usage is TRBJ1-3; no reliable D call. V was pared by 6 bases and J by 0 bases, with 9 bases between. Germline loops: CDR1 MNHEY, CDR2 SVGAGI. The CDR3 covers 14 residues. CDR3: CASSSGFSGNTIYF. CDR3 nucleotides: TGTGCCAGCAGCTCAGGTTTCTCTGGAAACACCATATATTTT.

V is TRBV7-2 and J is TRBJ2-6, with TRBD1 matching 7 bases. With 5 bases clipped from V and 3 bases from J, the junction kept 4 bases outside the gene matches. The CDR3 length is 15 residues. The V gene's germline CDR1 is SGHTA and CDR2 FQGNSA. The CDR3 DNA reads TGTGCCAGCAGCCCTGACAGGGTTGGGGCCAACGTCCTGACTTTC. Protein: CASSPDRVGANVLTF.

This clone appeared a few times. The V and J genes are TRBV30 and TRBJ1-1; TRBD1 aligns across 8 bases. This CDR3 is 17 amino acids long. J was trimmed by 3 bases and V by 3 bases; bases with no gene match: 15. Germline CDR1 reads GTSNPN; CDR2 reads SVGIG (reference sequence). In nucleotides, the CDR3 is TGTGCCTGGAGCAGGACACGGACCAGGGGGCTCGACACTGAAGCTTTCTTT. Residues: CAWSRTRTRGLDTEAFF.

The rearrangement joins TRBV7-9 to TRBJ1-2; 7 bases fit TRBD1. The CDR3 extends over 13 amino acids. The V gene's germline CDR1 is SEHNR and CDR2 FQNEAQ (reference sequence). The V gene end was trimmed by 6 bases and the J gene end by 0 bases; junction bases not matched to a gene: 1. DNA for the CDR3: TGTGCCAGCAGTGGACAGGCTAACTATGGCTACACCTTC. It yields the protein CASSGQANYGYTF.

The J gene is TRBJ2-7, the V gene TRBV28; TRBD1 might be the D (6 bases). Trimming removed 6 bases from V and 0 bases from J, with 12 bases in between. This CDR3 has 14 amino acids. Germline V gives CDR1 MDHEN, CDR2 SYDVKM. The CDR3 spells CASSSWDTSYEQYF. The CDR3 DNA reads as TGTGCCAGCAGCTCCTGGGACACCTCCTACGAGCAGTACTTC.